This T cell receptor beta chain was recorded in a study of cytomegalovirus exposure and HLA in healthy donors. CDR1 SEHNR and CDR2 FQNEAQ come from the germline V gene (reference sequence). V shed 4 bases and J 5 bases; nucleotides not matched to a gene: 8. The CDR3 has 15 residues. 60 Vbeta and 13 Jbeta primers were used in PCR. Repertoires were generated with immunoSEQ multiplex PCR, while TCRdb's copy carries only in-frame clones and drops some. This table has roughly 96,000 clones, roughly 74% appearing once. Findings and limits, study-wide: In a later analysis, a genetic analysis reported fewer productive-TCR N-insertions in an Asian-associated ancestry cluster than the cohort average. Among TCR beta chains of equal frequency, HLA-associated ones were more clonally expanded in a later analysis.

Though nominally healthy at sampling, donors likely had unrecorded immune exposures. This clone was counted a single time. What it binds is not known. The chain uses TRBV7-9 and TRBJ2-7, with TRBD2 matching over 10 bases. The specimen sequenced was PBMCs. This clonotype was obtained from a woman in her 70s in good health and CMV-seropositive. As DNA, the CDR3 is TGTGCCAGCAGCTCCAGTAGCGGGAGGTTTCACGAGCAGTACTTC. Translated: CASSSSSGRFHEQYF.